This record concerns one TCR beta chain sequence. The target antigen is unknown. Attachment of unique molecular identifiers to individual cDNA molecules was performed. TCRdb ran MiXCR on the 5' RACE reads and lists one entry per CDR3 protein. The sample shows tens of thousands of distinct CDR3 sequences, around 17% of them seen only once. This entry comes from a study of early T cells in non-severe SARS-CoV-2 infection. Study-wide background: With bulk RNA from unsorted whole blood as input, sequencing yielded unpaired chains. The study, taken as a whole, reports: CD4 and private specificities were missed by VDJdb matching, which favored anti-spike CD8 responses.

The length of the CDR3 is 14 residues. Germline V gene sequence: CDR1 MNHEY, CDR2 SVGAGI. Trimming took 5 bases from V and 8 from J; bases not matched to a gene: 4. This sequence was found in an adult who was a healthcare worker with PCR-confirmed SARS-CoV-2 infection or an uninfected control (not recorded which). The sequencing here drew on whole blood, taken at baseline. The rearrangement uses TRBV6-5 and TRBJ1-6, with 9 bases lining up with TRBD1. As DNA, the CDR3 is TGTGCCAGCAGTCCGGGACAGGGATATTCACCCCTCCACTTT. Residues: CASSPGQGYSPLHF.